The rows below give T cell receptor beta chains drawn from one sample of a study of T-cell memory formation after mild COVID-19. Using its own MiXCR run on the 5' RACE reads, TCRdb lists one record per CDR3 protein. The sample gives under 450,000 distinct CDR3 sequences, 20% to 25% of which show up once; over 20% is in the top ten. Material: PBMCs or a T cell subset sorted from them (not recorded which). The receptors derive from a man between 18 and 35 years old who had mild COVID-19 (a few samples of this study predate the infection). Cell type and time point are not known. Both conserved end residues are trimmed from each CDR3. Fields, in order: J gene, D gene, V gene, CDR3 protein. D genes are given only for firm matches.

TRBJ1-5,NA,TRBV7-2,ASSLGFVSNQPQH
TRBJ1-6,NA,TRBV11-2,ASSSGGGRSYNSPLH
TRBJ1-1,NA,TRBV5-1,ASSLGRDRTEAF
TRBJ2-2,NA,TRBV7-7,ASSLMEHTGELF
TRBJ2-3,NA,TRBV29-1,SATPTSTDTQY
TRBJ2-1,TRBD2,TRBV7-7,ASSPGTSRSNEQF
TRBJ2-7,TRBD1,TRBV7-9,ASSLPDRGHDEQY
TRBJ2-7,TRBD1,TRBV19,ASSGTGNSYEQY
TRBJ2-5,NA,TRBV7-8,ASSPGLSFSETQY
TRBJ2-7,TRBD2,TRBV12-3/TRBV12-4,ASSRSSSGAYEQY
TRBJ1-1,TRBD1,TRBV7-2,ASSPWTGERAF
TRBJ2-1,TRBD2,TRBV9,ASSLLSGGYSEQF
TRBJ2-7,TRBD2,TRBV5-1,ASSLSASGENYEQY
TRBJ1-1,NA,TRBV29-1,SVDGGDTEAF
TRBJ2-6,TRBD1,TRBV12-3/TRBV12-4,ASSQTGGFTGANVLT
TRBJ2-3,NA,TRBV5-8,ASSSGSTSTADTQY
TRBJ1-1,NA,TRBV25-1,ASSYTGPEAF
TRBJ1-2,TRBD1,TRBV9,ASSVGTANYGYT
TRBJ2-5,TRBD1,TRBV5-1,ASSDGTVRSETQY
TRBJ2-3,NA,TRBV5-1,ASSSPTTDTQY
TRBJ2-1,TRBD2,TRBV7-7,ASSPGGALTNNEQF
TRBJ1-2,NA,TRBV7-9,ASSLASSAGGYT
TRBJ1-5,NA,TRBV6-2/TRBV6-3,ASSLTAERGNQPQH
TRBJ1-2,TRBD1,TRBV12-3/TRBV12-4,ASSLAGGDAGYT
TRBJ1-5,NA,TRBV4-2,ASSREVGVRNQPQH
TRBJ2-1,TRBD1,TRBV6-1,ASSARDRRVNEQF
TRBJ2-1,TRBD1,TRBV12-3/TRBV12-4,ASSLGQEDEQF
TRBJ2-1,TRBD2,TRBV12-3/TRBV12-4,ASSYPSGGGEQF
TRBJ1-6,NA,TRBV12-3/TRBV12-4,ASSLARGLWPPLH
TRBJ1-1,TRBD1,TRBV28,ASSLPGTGNTEAF
TRBJ1-1,NA,TRBV29-1,SVELNTEAF
TRBJ2-2,TRBD2,TRBV11-3,ASSLGFRGDTGELF